These 26 T cell receptor beta chains were all obtained from the same sample, sequenced in a study of cytomegalovirus exposure and HLA in healthy donors. In the PCR, 60 Vbeta and 13 Jbeta primers were used. The table came from immunoSEQ multiplex PCR; TCRdb's copy has only in-frame clones and leaves some out. The table lists approximately 190,000 clones, 75% to 90% of them singletons. Input material: PBMCs. Receptor source: a woman aged 18-29 years in good health and CMV-seronegative.

The chain links TRBV6-1 to TRBJ1-6, with D perhaps TRBD1 (6 bases). The CDR3 extends over 13 amino acids. V was shortened by 0 bases and J by 11 bases, with 8 bases between the two germline ends. Germline CDR1 reads MNHNS; CDR2 reads SASEGT. CDR3 amino acids: CASSEATGTPLHF. The CDR3, as DNA: TGTGCCAGCAGTGAAGCCACAGGGACACCCCTCCACTTT.

This chain connects TRBV29-1 to TRBJ1-2; 7 bases fit TRBD1. The CDR3 runs 12 residues. Per germline, CDR1 SQVTM and CDR2 ANQGSEA. Trimming at V came to 4 bases and at J to 2 bases, leaving 1 base not matched to a gene. DNA for the CDR3: TGCAGCGTTGGGACAGGCAACTATGGCTACACCTTC. Translating gives CSVGTGNYGYTF.

The chain is built from TRBV6-5 and TRBJ1-1; possibly TRBD1 for D (6 bases). CDR1 MNHEY and CDR2 SVGAGI come from the germline V gene. Trimming left V 3 bases short and J 5 bases short, with 13 bases between. The CDR3 is made up of 14 amino acids. The CDR3, as DNA: TGTGCCAGCAGTTATGGTGGGGGCTGGACTGAAGCTTTCTTT. Translation: CASSYGGGWTEAFF.

CDR3 nucleotides: TGTGCCAGCAGCCCCTCAGGGGGGGGCTACACCTTC. Its translation is CASSPSGGGYTF. This chain uses TRBV7-8 with TRBJ1-2, with 7 bases aligning to TRBD1. Trimming cost V 5 bases and J 8 bases; bases outside gene matches: 5. This CDR3 spans 12 amino acids. Per germline, CDR1 SGHVS and CDR2 FQNEAQ.

The V gene is TRBV6-1, the J gene TRBJ2-7; unclear D gene. The CDR3 has 10 amino acids. Trimming pared 3 bases from V and 9 bases from J, leaving 6 bases between. The germline V gene has CDR1 MNHNS and CDR2 SASEGT. The chain's CDR3 is CASSEFGQYF. For the CDR3, the DNA is TGTGCCAGCAGTGAGTTCGGGCAGTACTTC.

The chain joins TRBV7-9 to TRBJ2-1, with 10 bases identical to TRBD2. Germline assignment: CDR1 SEHNR and CDR2 FQNEAQ (reference sequence). The junction had 10 bases not matched to a gene; V was cut back by 5 bases and J by 6 bases. This CDR3 comprises 16 residues. The CDR3 here is CASSPWASGSINEQFF. The CDR3 DNA follows: TGTGCCAGCAGCCCTTGGGCTAGCGGGAGTATCAATGAGCAGTTCTTC. Full variable domain (outside the CDR3, taken from reference TRBV7-9 and TRBJ2-1): DTGVSQNPRHKITKRGQNVTFRCDPISEHNRLYWYRQTLGQGPEFLTYFQNEAQLEKSRLLSDRFSAERPKGSFSTLEIQRTEQGDSAMYLCASSPWASGSINEQFFGPGTRLTVL.

The chain combines TRBV5-6 with TRBJ2-3; 8 bases fit TRBD1. The trim removed 5 bases at V and 4 bases at J, leaving 6 bases unmatched. The germline V gene encodes CDR1 SGHDT and CDR2 YYEEEE. The CDR3 runs to 14 residues. Here the CDR3 reads CASSPQGVPDTQYF. In nucleotides, the CDR3 is TGTGCCAGCAGTCCACAGGGGGTCCCAGATACGCAGTATTTT.

The DNA for the CDR3 is TGTGCCAGCCAAACCGGGGTATTGGGGAACACTGAAGCTTTCTTT. It codes for CASQTGVLGNTEAFF. The chain links TRBV6-5 to TRBJ1-1; no reliable D call. Trimming left V 8 bases short and J 1 base short, with 17 bases between. Germline V CDR1 and CDR2: MNHEY, SVGAGI. The CDR3 loop spans 15 amino acids.

The J gene is TRBJ2-2, the V gene TRBV2; D possibly corresponds to TRBD2 (6 bases). Between the trimmed V and J ends, which lost 2 bases and 5 bases, there was a span of 12 bases. The CDR3 is 15 residues long. CDR1 and CDR2 (germline): SNHLY, FYNNEI. The CDR3 is CASSELGGETGELFF. In nucleotides, the CDR3 is TGTGCCAGCAGTGAATTGGGCGGGGAAACCGGGGAGCTGTTTTTT.

This rearrangement joins TRBV29-1 to TRBJ2-1, with 7 bases matching TRBD1. The germline V gene has CDR1 SQVTM and CDR2 ANQGSEA. With V trimmed by 7 bases and J by 3 bases, 3 bases remained unmatched. The CDR3 totals 12 residues. The CDR3 DNA is TGCAGCGCCAGGGACAGCTACAATGAGCAGTTCTTC. Its translation: CSARDSYNEQFF.

The V and J genes are TRBV7-7 and TRBJ2-7, with 7 bases aligning to TRBD1. V dropped 8 bases and J dropped 7; count of bases not matched to a gene: 11. Germline loops: CDR1 SSHAT, CDR2 FNYEAQ (reference sequence). The CDR3 contains 13 residues. The CDR3: CASARQGEGEQYF. CDR3 nucleotide sequence: TGTGCCAGCGCTCGACAGGGCGAAGGGGAGCAGTACTTC.

The chain employs TRBV5-1 and TRBJ1-2; 11 bases line up with TRBD1. This CDR3 region has 15 residues. Germline trimming cut 5 bases from V and 3 bases from J; bases unmatched to any gene: 6. From germline, CDR1 is SGHRS and CDR2 YFSETQ. CDR3 sequence: CASSPTGQGDYGYTF. In DNA form, the CDR3 reads TGCGCCAGCAGTCCCACGGGACAGGGGGACTATGGCTACACCTTC.

The chain carries TRBV6-4 and TRBJ2-2; unclear D gene. V lost 2 bases, J lost 4 bases, and 5 bases lay in between. Germline V CDR1 and CDR2: MRHNA, SNTAGT. The CDR3 is made up of 13 amino acids. For the CDR3, the DNA is TGTGCCAGCAGTGACAGCGTCACCGGGGAGCTGTTTTTT. Translation gives CASSDSVTGELFF.

This chain joins TRBV28 and TRBJ2-2; weak D call: TRBD2 (6 bases). The CDR3 covers 14 residues. With 2 bases removed from V and 4 bases from J, the gap between germline ends came to 8 bases. Germline CDR1 reads MDHEN; CDR2 reads SYDVKM. The CDR3: CASSLAGTTGELFF. In nucleotides, the CDR3 is TGTGCCAGCAGTTTAGCGGGAACCACCGGGGAGCTGTTTTTT.

The chain has TRBV27 and TRBJ1-2, with D perhaps TRBD1 (5 bases). The germline V and J ends were trimmed by 3 bases and 3 bases, with 8 bases remaining between them. CDR3 length: 13 amino acids. CDR1 MNHEY and CDR2 SMNVEV come from the germline V gene (reference sequence). CDR3 DNA sequence: TGTGCCAGCAGTTTGACAGCTTACTATGGCTACACCTTC. It codes for CASSLTAYYGYTF.

This clone was counted only a few times. This sequence joins TRBV6-1 and TRBJ2-1, with TRBD2 matching 8 bases. This CDR3 is 14 amino acids long. CDR1 is MNHNS and CDR2 is SASEGT in the germline V gene. Trimming cost V 6 bases and J 8 bases; bases outside gene matches: 9. CDR3 sequence reads: CASSGIGTSDEQFF. CDR3 sequence (DNA): TGTGCCAGCAGCGGAATCGGGACTAGTGATGAGCAGTTCTTC.

This chain connects TRBV5-5 to TRBJ2-2, with 12 bases that match TRBD1. The CDR3 has 16 residues. The V and J ends lost 4 bases and 3 bases, in that order; junction bases with no gene match: 4. Germline V gene data show CDR1 as SGHKS and CDR2 as YYEKEE (reference sequence). For the CDR3, the DNA is TGTGCCAGCAGCCTGGGACAGGGGGCTTACACCGGGGAGCTGTTTTTT. Amino acids: CASSLGQGAYTGELFF.

The chain recombines TRBV30 with TRBJ2-6; 13 bases agree with TRBD2. CDR3 length: 17 residues. In germline, CDR1 is GTSNPN, CDR2 SVGIG (reference sequence). Germline trimming cut 3 bases from V and 0 bases from J; bases unmatched to any gene: 2. CDR3 sequence reads: CAWRWTSGSSGANVLTF. CDR3 DNA sequence: TGTGCCTGGAGGTGGACTAGCGGGAGCTCTGGGGCCAACGTCCTGACTTTC.

The rearrangement joins TRBV11-2 to TRBJ2-2; D is possibly TRBD1 (5 bases). CDR3 size: 14 residues. Between the trimmed V and J ends, which lost 3 bases and 4 bases, there was a span of 9 bases. Germline V gene sequence: CDR1 SGHAT, CDR2 FQNNGV. CDR3 protein: CASSFQGITGELFF. CDR3 DNA: TGTGCCAGCAGCTTCCAGGGCATCACCGGGGAGCTGTTTTTT.

This clone has a handful of counts. The genes are TRBV6-5 and TRBJ2-7; 8 bases fit TRBD1. CDR3 length: 13 amino acids. Germline V gene sequence: CDR1 MNHEY, CDR2 SVGAGI. With V trimmed by 7 bases and J by 2 bases, 4 bases remained unmatched. As DNA, the CDR3 is TGTGCCAGCATCGGACAGGGCCCCTACGAGCAGTACTTC. Its translation is CASIGQGPYEQYF.

The chain recombines TRBV10-2 with TRBJ2-1, with TRBD2 as a possible D gene (5 bases). This CDR3 has 11 amino acids. The germline CDR1 and CDR2 sequences are WSHSY and SAAADI. V lost 9 bases and J lost 12, with 15 bases in between. Written as DNA, the CDR3 is TGCGCCAGTAGAGCCTCAGGAGGGCAGTTCTTC. Residues: CASRASGGQFF.

The chain carries TRBV7-9 and TRBJ1-2; TRBD1 agrees at 9 bases. The CDR3 extends over 14 amino acids. V lost 10 bases to trimming and J lost 2 bases; unmatched junction nucleotides: 8. Germline-derived CDR1 and CDR2 are SEHNR and FQNEAQ (reference sequence). The CDR3 bases are TGTGCCACCCGACAAGGGACAGGGAACTATGGCTACACCTTC. Protein product: CATRQGTGNYGYTF. The full variable domain, with the rest looked up from reference TRBV7-9 and TRBJ1-2, is DTGVSQNPRHKITKRGQNVTFRCDPISEHNRLYWYRQTLGQGPEFLTYFQNEAQLEKSRLLSDRFSAERPKGSFSTLEIQRTEQGDSAMYLCATRQGTGNYGYTFGSGTRLTVV.

The chain carries TRBV19 and TRBJ1-2; unclear D gene. CDR1 is LNHDA, CDR2 SQIVND, per germline (reference sequence). The length of the CDR3 is 16 residues. The V end was cut by 0 bases, the J end by 1 base, with 12 bases between. Written as DNA, the CDR3 is TGTGCCAGTAGTATAGATGGATCCGGGTATAACTATGGCTACACCTTC. Translated: CASSIDGSGYNYGYTF.

J is TRBJ1-3 and V is TRBV25-1; no reliable D call. Deletions cut 5 bases from V and 4 bases from J, with 9 bases between. The germline V gene has CDR1 MGHDK and CDR2 SYGVNS. The length of the CDR3 is 13 residues. CDR3 residues: CASSYGYGNTIYF. The CDR3 DNA reads TGTGCCAGCAGTTACGGGTACGGAAACACCATATATTTT.

This clone was counted once. This chain links TRBV6-4 with TRBJ1-2; 8 nucleotides match TRBD1. From germline, CDR1 is MRHNA and CDR2 SNTAGT. J gave up 3 bases and V 6 bases, and 6 bases lay outside the gene matches. This CDR3 has 14 amino acids. The CDR3 sequence: CASRGTGRDYGYTF. The DNA of the CDR3 is TGTGCCAGCAGGGGGACAGGACGGGACTATGGCTACACCTTC.

This clone was detected a few times. The chain carries TRBV2 and TRBJ2-7, with a tentative D call TRBD2 (6 bases). Trimming took 6 bases from V and 2 from J, leaving 17 bases between them. The CDR3 contains 15 residues. Germline V gene sequence: CDR1 SNHLY, CDR2 FYNNEI. As DNA, the CDR3 is TGTGCCAGCAGCCTCCGCGGGACGCCAACCTACGAGCAGTACTTC. Its translation is CASSLRGTPTYEQYF.